The clone carrying this T cell receptor (beta chain) was seen a few times. The antigen remains undetermined. Researchers ran the PCR with 60 Vbeta and 13 Jbeta primers. How the authors handled the data: A later analysis tallied approximately 87 million unique TCR beta chains, roughly 11 million of them shared. Method: immunoSEQ multiplex PCR; TCRdb's copy keeps in-frame clones and lacks some. The V and J calls and clone size were taken over from that table, and D and trimming were inferred from the DNA. Among 110,000 to 150,000 clones listed, roughly a tenth were seen once. CDR3 length: 15 residues. Germline lookup yields CDR1 SGDLS and CDR2 YYNGEE. The ends were cut back, 0 bases at V and 8 bases at J, with 17 bases in the middle. This record belongs to a study of cytomegalovirus exposure and HLA in healthy donors. General study findings and limits: In a later analysis, at a false discovery rate of 0.05, 16,951 TCR beta sequences were associated with HLA alleles.

The chain uses TRBV9 and TRBJ1-2, with TRBD1 as a possible D gene (5 bases). This TCR derives from a male donor in good health and CMV-seronegative. Sequenced sample: PBMCs. CDR3 in DNA: TGTGCCAGCAGCGTAGCGGAGGGGCCAGACCAGGGCTACACCTTC. As protein: CASSVAEGPDQGYTF. The whole variable domain, remainder taken from reference TRBV9 and TRBJ1-2, is DSGVTQTPKHLITATGQRVTLRCSPRSGDLSVYWYQQSLDQGLQFLIQYYNGEERAKGNILERFSAQQFPDLHSELNLSSLELGDSALYFCASSVAEGPDQGYTFGSGTRLTVV.